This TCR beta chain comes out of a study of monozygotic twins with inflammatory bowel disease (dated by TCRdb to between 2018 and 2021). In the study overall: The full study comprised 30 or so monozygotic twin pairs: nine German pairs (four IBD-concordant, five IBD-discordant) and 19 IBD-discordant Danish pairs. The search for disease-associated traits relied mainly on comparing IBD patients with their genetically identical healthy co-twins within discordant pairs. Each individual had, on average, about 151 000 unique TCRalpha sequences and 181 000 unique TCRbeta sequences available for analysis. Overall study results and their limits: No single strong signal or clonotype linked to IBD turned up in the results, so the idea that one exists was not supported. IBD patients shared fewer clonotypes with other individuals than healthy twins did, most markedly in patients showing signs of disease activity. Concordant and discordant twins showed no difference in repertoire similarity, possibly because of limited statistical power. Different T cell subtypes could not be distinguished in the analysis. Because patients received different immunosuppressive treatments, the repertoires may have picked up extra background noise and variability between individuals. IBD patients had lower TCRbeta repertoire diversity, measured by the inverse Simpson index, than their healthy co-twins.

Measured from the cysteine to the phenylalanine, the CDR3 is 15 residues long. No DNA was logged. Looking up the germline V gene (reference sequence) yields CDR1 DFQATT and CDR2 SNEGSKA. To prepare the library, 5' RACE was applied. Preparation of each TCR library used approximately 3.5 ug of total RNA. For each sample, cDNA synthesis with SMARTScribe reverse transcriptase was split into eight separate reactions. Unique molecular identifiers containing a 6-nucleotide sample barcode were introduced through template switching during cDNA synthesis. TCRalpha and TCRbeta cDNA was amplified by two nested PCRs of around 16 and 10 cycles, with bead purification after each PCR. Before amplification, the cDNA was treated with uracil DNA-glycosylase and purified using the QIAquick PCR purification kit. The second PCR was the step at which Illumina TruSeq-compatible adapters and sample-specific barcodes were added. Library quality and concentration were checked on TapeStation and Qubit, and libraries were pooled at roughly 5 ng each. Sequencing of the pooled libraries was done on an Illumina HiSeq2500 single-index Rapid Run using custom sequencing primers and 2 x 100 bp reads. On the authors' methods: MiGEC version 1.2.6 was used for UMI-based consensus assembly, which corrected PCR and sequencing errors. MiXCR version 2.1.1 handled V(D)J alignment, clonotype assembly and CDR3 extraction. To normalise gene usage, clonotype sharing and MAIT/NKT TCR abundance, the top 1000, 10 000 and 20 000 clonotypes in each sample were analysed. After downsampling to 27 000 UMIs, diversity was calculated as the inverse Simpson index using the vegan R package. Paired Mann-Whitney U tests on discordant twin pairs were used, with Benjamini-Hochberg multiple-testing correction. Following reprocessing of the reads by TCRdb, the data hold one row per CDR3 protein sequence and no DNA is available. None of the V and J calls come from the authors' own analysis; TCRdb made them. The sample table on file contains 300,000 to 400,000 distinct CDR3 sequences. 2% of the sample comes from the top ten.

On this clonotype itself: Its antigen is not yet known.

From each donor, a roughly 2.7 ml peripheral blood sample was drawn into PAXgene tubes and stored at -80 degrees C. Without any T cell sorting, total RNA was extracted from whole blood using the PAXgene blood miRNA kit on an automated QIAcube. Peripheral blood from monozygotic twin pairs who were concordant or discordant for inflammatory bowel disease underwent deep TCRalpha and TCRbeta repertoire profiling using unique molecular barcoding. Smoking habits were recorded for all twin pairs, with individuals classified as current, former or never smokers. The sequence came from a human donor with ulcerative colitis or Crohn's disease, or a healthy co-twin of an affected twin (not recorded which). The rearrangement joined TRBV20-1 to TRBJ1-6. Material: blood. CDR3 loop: CSARISWQTSSPLHF.